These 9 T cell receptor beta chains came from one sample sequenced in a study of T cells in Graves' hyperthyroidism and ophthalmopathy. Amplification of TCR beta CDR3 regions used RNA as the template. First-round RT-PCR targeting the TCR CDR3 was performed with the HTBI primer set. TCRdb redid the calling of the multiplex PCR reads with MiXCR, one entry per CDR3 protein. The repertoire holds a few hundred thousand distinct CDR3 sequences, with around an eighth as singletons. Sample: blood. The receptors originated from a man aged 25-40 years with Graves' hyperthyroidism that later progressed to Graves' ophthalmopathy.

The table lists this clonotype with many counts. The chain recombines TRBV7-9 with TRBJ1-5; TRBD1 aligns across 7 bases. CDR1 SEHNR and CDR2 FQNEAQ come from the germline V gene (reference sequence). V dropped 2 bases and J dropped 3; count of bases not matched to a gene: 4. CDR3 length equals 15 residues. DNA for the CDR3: TGTGCCAGCAGCTTAACAGGGGCTTTCAATCAGCCCCAGCATTTT. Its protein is CASSLTGAFNQPQHF.

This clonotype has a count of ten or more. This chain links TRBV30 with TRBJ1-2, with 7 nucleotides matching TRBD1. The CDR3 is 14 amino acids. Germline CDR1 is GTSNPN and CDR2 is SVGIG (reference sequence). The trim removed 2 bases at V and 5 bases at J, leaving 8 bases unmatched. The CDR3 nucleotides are TGTGCCTGGAGTTCCTACAGGGGAAGTTATGGCTACACCTTC. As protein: CAWSSYRGSYGYTF.

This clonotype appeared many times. The DNA for the CDR3 is TGCAGCGTCCCCACTAGCGGGGGTTATCAACGTACAGATACGCAGTATTTT. Translation gives CSVPTSGGYQRTDTQYF. This rearrangement joins TRBV29-1 to TRBJ2-3, with 11 bases identical to TRBD2. The ends lost 6 bases at V and 3 bases at J; junction bases unmatched: 14. The germline V gene has CDR1 SQVTM and CDR2 ANQGSEA. There are 17 residues in the CDR3.

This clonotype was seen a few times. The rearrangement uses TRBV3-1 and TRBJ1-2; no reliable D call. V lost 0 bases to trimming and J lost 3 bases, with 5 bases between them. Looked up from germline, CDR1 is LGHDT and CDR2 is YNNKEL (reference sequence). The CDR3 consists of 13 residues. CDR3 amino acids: CASSQEDYYGYTF. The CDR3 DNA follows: TGTGCCAGCAGCCAAGAGGATTACTATGGCTACACCTTC. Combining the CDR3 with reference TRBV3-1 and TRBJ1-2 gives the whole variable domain DTAVSQTPKYLVTQMGNDKSIKCEQNLGHDTMYWYKQDSKKFLKIMFSYNNKELIINETVPNRFSPKSPDKAHLNLHINSLELGDSAVYFCASSQEDYYGYTFGSGTRLTVV.

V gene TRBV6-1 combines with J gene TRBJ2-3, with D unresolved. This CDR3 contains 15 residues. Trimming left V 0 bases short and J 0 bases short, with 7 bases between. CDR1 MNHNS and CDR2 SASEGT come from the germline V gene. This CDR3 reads CASSEAQWSTDTQYF. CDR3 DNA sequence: TGTGCCAGCAGTGAAGCGCAGTGGAGCACAGATACGCAGTATTTT.

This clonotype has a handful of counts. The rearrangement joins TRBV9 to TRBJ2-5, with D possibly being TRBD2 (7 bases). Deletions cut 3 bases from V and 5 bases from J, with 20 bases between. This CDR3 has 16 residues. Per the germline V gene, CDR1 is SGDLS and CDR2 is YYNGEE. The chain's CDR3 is CASSEGGGPPPETQYF. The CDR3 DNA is TGTGCCAGCAGCGAGGGGGGGGGACCACCCCCCGAGACCCAGTACTTC.

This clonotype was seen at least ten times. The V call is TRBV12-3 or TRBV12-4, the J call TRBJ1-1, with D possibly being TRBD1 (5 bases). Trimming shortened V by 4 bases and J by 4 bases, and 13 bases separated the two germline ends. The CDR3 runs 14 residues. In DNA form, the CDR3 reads TGTGCCAGCAGTTGGAAGGGGTGGGGCACTGAAGCTTTCTTT. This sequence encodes CASSWKGWGTEAFF.

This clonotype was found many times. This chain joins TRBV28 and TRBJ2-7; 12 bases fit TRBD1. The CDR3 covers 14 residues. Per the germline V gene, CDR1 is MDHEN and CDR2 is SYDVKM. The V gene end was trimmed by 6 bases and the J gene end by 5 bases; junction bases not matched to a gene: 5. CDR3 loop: CASRKGQGANEQYF. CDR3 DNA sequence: TGTGCCAGCAGGAAGGGACAGGGGGCCAACGAGCAGTACTTC.

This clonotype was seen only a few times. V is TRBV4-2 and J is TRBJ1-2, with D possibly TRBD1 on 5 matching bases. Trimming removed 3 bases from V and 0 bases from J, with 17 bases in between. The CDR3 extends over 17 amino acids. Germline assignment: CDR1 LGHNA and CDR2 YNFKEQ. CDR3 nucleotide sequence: TGTGCCAGCAGCCATCATATTACAGGACCGACTAACTATGGCTACACCTTC. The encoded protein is CASSHHITGPTNYGYTF.